This record covers a single TCR beta chain. TCRdb's copy holds only in-frame clones and misses some; the assay was immunoSEQ multiplex PCR. The sample has some 150,000 clones, approximately 86% seen once. Germline V lookup: CDR1 GTSNPN, CDR2 SVGIG (reference sequence). V was trimmed by 3 bases and J by 7 bases, leaving 12 bases between them. CDR3 length: 12 residues. This sample is part of a study of blood T cell repertoires in COVID-19. Study-wide background: T cells, B-cell-depleted T cells, or PBMCs provided the cDNA or gDNA that served as material.

Sequencing was carried out using peripheral blood. This chain uses TRBV30 with TRBJ1-2; D is possibly TRBD1 (6 bases). The sequence was collected from an older man with acute or convalescent COVID-19. Here the CDR3 reads CAWRQGASGYTF. In DNA, the CDR3 is TGTGCCTGGAGACAGGGAGCAAGTGGCTACACCTTC.